These T cell receptor beta chains were read from a single sample in a study of blood T cell repertoires in COVID-19. Data came from immunoSEQ multiplex PCR; TCRdb stores just in-frame clones and leaves some out. The repertoire consists of 200,000 or so clones, with approximately 90% occurring once and the leading ten covering around 3.8%. Sequencing used PBMCs or T cells enriched from blood (not recorded which). The receptor set was obtained from a woman between 40 and 55 years old with acute COVID-19. The CDR3 runs from the conserved cysteine through the conserved F or W. A D gene is named only where the DNA matches it firmly. The size entry is marked missing in some rows and otherwise reads once, few, many or a size class.

J: TRBJ1-5
D: .
V: TRBV10-3
length: 15
size: .
CDR3: CAISEFETGNQPQHF
DNA: TGTGCCATCAGTGAGTTTGAAACGGGCAATCAGCCCCAGCATTTT

J: TRBJ1-6
D: .
V: TRBV4-3
length: 18
size: .
CDR3: CASSQDIPGQSYNSPLHF
DNA: TGCGCCAGCAGCCAAGATATACCCGGTCAATCCTATAATTCACCCCTCCACTTT

J: TRBJ1-4
D: TRBD1
V: TRBV6-6
length: 16
size: .
CDR3: CASRTTGGPTNEKLFF
DNA: TGTGCCAGCAGAACGACAGGGGGCCCAACTAATGAAAAACTGTTTTTT

J: TRBJ1-2
D: TRBD1
V: TRBV18
length: 15
size: .
CDR3: CASSPTQGAVDGYTF
DNA: TGTGCCAGCTCACCGACACAGGGGGCGGTGGATGGCTACACCTTC

J: TRBJ2-1
D: TRBD2
V: TRBV3-1/TRBV3-2
length: 15
size: .
CDR3: CASSQDSGGANEQFF
DNA: TGTGCCAGCAGCCAAGATAGCGGGGGGGCCAATGAGCAGTTCTTC

J: TRBJ1-6
D: TRBD1
V: TRBV3-1/TRBV3-2
length: 15
size: once
CDR3: CASSPLTGVNSPLHF
DNA: TGTGCCAGCAGCCCCCTGACAGGGGTTAATTCACCCCTCCACTTT

J: TRBJ1-3
D: TRBD1
V: TRBV7-8
length: 16
size: few
CDR3: CASSSRRDSSGNTIYF
DNA: TGTGCCAGCAGCTCTCGCCGGGACAGCTCTGGAAACACCATATATTTT

J: TRBJ1-5
D: .
V: TRBV2
length: 14
size: few
CDR3: CASSEYPGNQPQHF
DNA: TGTGCCAGCAGTGAATACCCCGGGAATCAGCCCCAGCATTTT

J: TRBJ1-1
D: TRBD1
V: TRBV14
length: 14
size: .
CDR3: CASSQTGDRTEAFF
DNA: TGTGCCAGCAGCCAAACAGGGGATAGAACTGAAGCTTTCTTT

J: TRBJ1-5
D: .
V: TRBV7-8
length: 14
size: .
CDR3: CASSFSGRDQPQHF
DNA: TGTGCCAGCAGCTTTTCGGGGAGGGATCAGCCCCAGCATTTT

J: TRBJ1-1
D: .
V: TRBV6-1
length: 15
size: .
CDR3: CASSESAARRTEAFF
DNA: TGTGCCAGCAGTGAATCGGCAGCGAGGAGGACTGAAGCTTTCTTT

J: TRBJ2-3
D: .
V: TRBV6-5
length: 14
size: .
CDR3: CASSLDSLRDTQYF
DNA: TGTGCCAGCAGCCTAGACAGCCTTCGGGATACGCAGTATTTT

J: TRBJ1-1
D: TRBD1
V: TRBV12-5
length: 14
size: .
CDR3: CASGPGQANTEAFF
DNA: TGTGCTAGTGGCCCGGGACAGGCGAACACTGAAGCTTTCTTT

J: TRBJ1-4
D: .
V: TRBV28
length: 14
size: .
CDR3: CASSLTHRGEKLFF
DNA: TGTGCCAGCAGTCTAACACATCGGGGGGAAAAACTGTTTTTT

J: TRBJ1-3
D: .
V: TRBV28
length: 10
size: few
CDR3: CASSGSSRVF
DNA: TGTGCCAGCAGCGGGAGTTCAAGAGTTTTT

J: TRBJ1-2
D: .
V: TRBV28
length: 12
size: .
CDR3: CASSSTGFGYTF
DNA: TGTGCCAGCAGTTCGACGGGTTTTGGCTACACCTTC

J: TRBJ1-2
D: .
V: TRBV12-3/TRBV12-4
length: 13
size: .
CDR3: CASNPDSRKGSTF
DNA: TGTGCCAGCAATCCAGACAGCAGAAAGGGTTCCACCTTC

J: TRBJ1-2
D: TRBD1
V: TRBV27
length: 14
size: .
CDR3: CASRTTGGRDGYTF
DNA: TGTGCCAGCAGGACGACAGGGGGCAGAGATGGCTACACCTTC

J: TRBJ1-1
D: .
V: TRBV5-1
length: 13
size: .
CDR3: CASSQTENTEAFF
DNA: TGCGCCAGCAGCCAGACTGAGAACACTGAAGCTTTCTTT

J: TRBJ2-3
D: .
V: TRBV6-5
length: 13
size: .
CDR3: CASSQVSTDTQYF
DNA: TGTGCCAGCAGTCAGGTTAGCACAGATACGCAGTATTTT

J: TRBJ1-5
D: .
V: TRBV19
length: 12
size: .
CDR3: CASQDTHQPQHF
DNA: TGTGCCAGCCAAGACACCCATCAGCCCCAGCATTTT

J: TRBJ1-2
D: .
V: TRBV6-5
length: 12
size: .
CDR3: CASRPTGLGYTF
DNA: TGTGCCAGCAGACCTACAGGGCTTGGCTACACCTTC

J: TRBJ1-2
D: TRBD1
V: TRBV7-8
length: 16
size: .
CDR3: CASSPVAGGVDYGYTF
DNA: TGTGCCAGCAGCCCGGTGGCAGGGGGTGTGGACTATGGCTACACCTTC

J: TRBJ2-2
D: TRBD1
V: TRBV11-2
length: 15
size: .
CDR3: CASSFRTGDTGELFF
DNA: TGTGCCAGCAGCTTTAGGACAGGAGACACCGGGGAGCTGTTTTTT

J: TRBJ1-2
D: TRBD1
V: TRBV7-8
length: 15
size: .
CDR3: CASSLVLKGAGGYTF
DNA: TGTGCCAGCAGCTTAGTTTTGAAGGGGGCAGGTGGCTACACCTTC

J: TRBJ2-5
D: .
V: TRBV15
length: 15
size: .
CDR3: CATSGFPGSQETQYF
DNA: TGTGCCACCAGCGGGTTCCCCGGGTCGCAAGAGACCCAGTACTTC

J: TRBJ2-2
D: TRBD1
V: TRBV5-4
length: 16
size: .
CDR3: CASSEITGGRDGELFF
DNA: TGTGCCAGCAGCGAAATAACAGGGGGCCGTGACGGGGAGCTGTTTTTT

J: TRBJ2-5
D: .
V: TRBV5-6
length: 13
size: .
CDR3: CASSHRVEETQYF
DNA: TGTGCCAGCAGCCACAGGGTCGAAGAGACCCAGTACTTC

J: TRBJ2-2
D: .
V: TRBV7-2
length: 16
size: .
CDR3: CASSHVGTTNTGELFF
DNA: TGTGCCAGCAGCCATGTGGGGACAACGAACACCGGGGAGCTGTTTTTT

J: TRBJ1-4
D: .
V: TRBV27
length: 16
size: .
CDR3: CASRSKQGATNEKLFF
DNA: TGTGCCAGCAGATCCAAACAGGGAGCAACTAATGAAAAACTGTTTTTT

J: TRBJ1-6
D: .
V: TRBV7-2
length: 13
size: .
CDR3: CASSSGVNSPLHF
DNA: TGTGCCAGCAGCTCAGGGGTTAATTCACCCCTCCACTTT

J: TRBJ1-1
D: TRBD1
V: TRBV20-1
length: 14
size: many
CDR3: CSASSGQGGSEAFF
DNA: TGCAGTGCTAGTTCTGGACAGGGAGGCAGTGAAGCTTTCTTT

J: TRBJ1-2
D: .
V: TRBV5-1
length: 15
size: .
CDR3: CASSLGGVGDYGYTF
DNA: TGCGCCAGCAGCTTGGGGGGCGTAGGTGACTATGGCTACACCTTC

J: TRBJ1-1
D: .
V: TRBV15
length: 13
size: .
CDR3: CATSRVPGTEAFF
DNA: TGTGCCACCAGCAGGGTTCCGGGCACTGAAGCTTTCTTT

J: TRBJ1-2
D: TRBD1
V: TRBV29-1
length: 14
size: .
CDR3: CSVWTGGATHGYTF
DNA: TGCAGCGTCTGGACAGGGGGCGCAACCCATGGCTACACCTTC

J: TRBJ1-5
D: .
V: TRBV27
length: 16
size: .
CDR3: CASSLRQPYSNQPQHF
DNA: TGTGCCAGCAGTTTACGACAGCCCTATAGCAATCAGCCCCAGCATTTT

J: TRBJ2-1
D: .
V: TRBV5-4
length: 14
size: .
CDR3: CASSLGTAYNEQFF
DNA: TGTGCCAGCAGCTTGGGAACAGCATACAATGAGCAGTTCTTC

J: TRBJ1-4
D: .
V: TRBV28
length: 16
size: .
CDR3: CASSTLRRVGNEKLFF
DNA: TGTGCCAGCAGTACCCTGCGGAGGGTGGGTAATGAAAAACTGTTTTTT

J: TRBJ1-3
D: .
V: TRBV30
length: 15
size: .
CDR3: CAWSRDTSSGNTIYF
DNA: TGTGCCTGGAGTAGGGACACGAGCTCTGGAAACACCATATATTTT

J: TRBJ2-1
D: .
V: TRBV2
length: 14
size: .
CDR3: CASSEDQTSNEQFF
DNA: TGTGCCAGCAGTGAAGACCAGACAAGCAATGAGCAGTTCTTC

J: TRBJ2-5
D: TRBD1
V: TRBV11-2
length: 16
size: .
CDR3: CASTSSRTGSGETQYF
DNA: TGTGCCAGCACCTCCTCACGGACAGGGTCGGGGGAGACCCAGTACTTC